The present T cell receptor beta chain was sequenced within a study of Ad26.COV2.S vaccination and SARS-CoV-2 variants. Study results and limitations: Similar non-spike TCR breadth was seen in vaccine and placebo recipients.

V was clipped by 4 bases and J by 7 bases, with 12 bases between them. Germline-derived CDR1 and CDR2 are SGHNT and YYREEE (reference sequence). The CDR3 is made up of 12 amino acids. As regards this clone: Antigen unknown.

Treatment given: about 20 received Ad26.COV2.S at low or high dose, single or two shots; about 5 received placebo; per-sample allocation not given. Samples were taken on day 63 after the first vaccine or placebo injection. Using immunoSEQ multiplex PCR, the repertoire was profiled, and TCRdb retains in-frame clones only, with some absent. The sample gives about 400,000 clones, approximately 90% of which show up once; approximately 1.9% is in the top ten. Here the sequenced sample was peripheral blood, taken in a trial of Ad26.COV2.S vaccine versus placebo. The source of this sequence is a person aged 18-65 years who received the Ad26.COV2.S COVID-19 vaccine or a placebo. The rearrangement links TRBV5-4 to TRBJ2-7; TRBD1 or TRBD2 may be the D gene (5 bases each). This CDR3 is CASSPGTREQYF. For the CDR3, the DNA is TGTGCCAGCAGCCCGGGGACGAGGGAGCAGTACTTC. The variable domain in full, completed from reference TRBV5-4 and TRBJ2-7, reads ETGVTQSPTHLIKTRGQQVTLRCSSQSGHNTVSWYQQALGQGPQFIFQYYREEENGRGNFPPRFSGLQFPNYSSELNVNALELDDSALYLCASSPGTREQYFGPGTRLTVT.